Ten or more counts support the clone carrying this T cell receptor beta chain. The sample originates from a study of T cells in Graves' hyperthyroidism and ophthalmopathy. Germline CDR1 and CDR2: DFQATT and SNEGSKA (reference sequence). The CDR3 totals 15 residues. V was trimmed by 3 bases and J by 3 bases, leaving 16 bases between them. RNA transcripts served as the template for amplifying TCR beta CDR3 regions. HTBI primers were employed in a first-round RT-PCR of the TCR CDR3. Each CDR3 protein is one row after TCRdb ran MiXCR on the multiplex PCR reads. The sample carries more than 300,000 distinct CDR3 sequences, around 14% recorded once. Patients counted as stable if ophthalmopathy did not develop within 18 months.

Sequenced sample: blood. The chain recombines TRBV20-1 with TRBJ2-3; tentative D call: TRBD1 (6 bases). This sequence was found in a young woman with Graves' hyperthyroidism. The CDR3 DNA reads TGCAGTGCTAGCTCATGGGGGCCCCAGACAGATACGCAGTATTTT. It yields the protein CSASSWGPQTDTQYF.